The clone carrying this T cell receptor beta chain was observed at least ten times. Its specificity is unknown. This entry comes from a study of quantifying T cell responses using KT2 cells. The wider study: RNA was reverse transcribed with TCR alpha and beta constant-region primers. General study points: Counts of KT2 alpha and beta sequences rose linearly with the number of KT2 cells added.

An oligo carrying a UMI was ligated to the cDNA 3' end. The first PCR ran 4 to 5 cycles with an equimolar RC1.1 and RC1.2 beta primer mix. One entry per CDR3 protein, called by TCRdb with MiXCR from the UMI-ligation and nested PCR reads. The table records about 41,000 distinct CDR3 sequences, around 15% of them present only once. Germline CDR1 LGHDT, CDR2 YNNKEL (reference sequence). The V and J ends lost 4 bases and 9 bases, in that order; junction bases with no gene match: 12. The CDR3 loop spans 15 amino acids. The receptor comes from a human donor. The chain couples TRBV3-1 to TRBJ2-1, with 7 nucleotides matching TRBD2. Material for sequencing was PBMCs spiked with cells of the T cell clone KT2. For the CDR3, the DNA is TGTGCCAGCAGCCCCGGAATCTCGACTAGCTCTGAGCAGTTCTTC. This gives the protein CASSPGISTSSEQFF.